This TCR beta chain came from a study of PD-L1 blockade in urothelial cancer. TCRdb's copy holds only in-frame clones and misses some; the assay was immunoSEQ multiplex PCR. In the table there are some 75,000 clones, more than 85% of which are singletons. V lost 4 bases and J lost 7, with 13 bases in between. The CDR3 is made up of 13 amino acids. Germline-derived CDR1 and CDR2 are SNHLY and FYNNEI. Time point meaning: peripheral blood 6 weeks after treatment start. Material: PBMCs, obtained around atezolizumab (anti-PD-L1) treatment. The rearrangement links TRBV2 to TRBJ1-2; D gene unclear. The clonotype comes from a woman of 80 years or more with urothelial cancer. CDR3 in amino acids: CASSGGGNGGYTF. The CDR3 nucleotides read TGTGCCAGCAGTGGAGGAGGAAACGGTGGCTACACCTTC.